This TCR beta chain was retrieved from a study of blood T cell repertoires in COVID-19. About the research overall: The United States, Italy and Spain supplied acute and convalescent COVID-19 samples.

The germline CDR1 and CDR2 sequences are MDHEN and SYDVKM. This CDR3 has 16 residues. J gave up 8 bases and V 3 bases, and 13 bases lay outside the gene matches. Original data processing: Estimated nucleated cell counts came from reference gene primer amplification. Generated by immunoSEQ multiplex PCR, the TCRdb table keeps only in-frame clones and is missing some. V and J calls and clone size follow that table, whereas D and trimming were derived from the DNA. The sample carries about 320,000 clones, around 90% recorded once. Membership in each cohort depended on participant-reported clinical history. Cohort 3 donors counted as recovered after two negative PCRs, clearance, or resolved symptoms.

This sequence originates from a woman in her twenties or thirties who had recovered from COVID-19. Sequencing was done on a sample of PBMCs or T cells enriched from blood (not recorded which). This chain links TRBV28 with TRBJ1-2; 9 bases agree with TRBD1. DNA of the CDR3: TGTGCCAGCAGTTTGCCGGCAAACAGGGGGCGGTACGGCTACACCTTC. Encoded protein: CASSLPANRGRYGYTF.